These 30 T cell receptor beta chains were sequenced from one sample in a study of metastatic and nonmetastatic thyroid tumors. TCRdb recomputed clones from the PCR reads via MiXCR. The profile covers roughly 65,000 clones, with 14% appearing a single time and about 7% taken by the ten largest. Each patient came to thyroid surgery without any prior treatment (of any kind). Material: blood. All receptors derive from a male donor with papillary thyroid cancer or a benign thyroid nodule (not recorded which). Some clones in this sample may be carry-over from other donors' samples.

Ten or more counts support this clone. CDR3 DNA sequence: TGTGCCAGCAGTTACTCGAATGGACAGGGCTACGAGCAGTACTTC. As protein: CASSYSNGQGYEQYF. This sequence joins TRBV6-6 and TRBJ2-7, with 8 nucleotides matching TRBD1. Germline CDR1 MNHNY, CDR2 SVGAGI (reference sequence). The trim removed 0 bases at V and 3 bases at J, leaving 4 bases unmatched. This CDR3 region has 15 residues.

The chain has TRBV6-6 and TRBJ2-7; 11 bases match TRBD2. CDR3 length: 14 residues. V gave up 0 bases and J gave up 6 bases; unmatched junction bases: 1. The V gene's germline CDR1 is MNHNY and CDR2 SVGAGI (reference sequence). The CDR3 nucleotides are TGTGCCAGCAGTTACTCGGGGACTAGCGGCGAGCAGTACTTC. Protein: CASSYSGTSGEQYF.

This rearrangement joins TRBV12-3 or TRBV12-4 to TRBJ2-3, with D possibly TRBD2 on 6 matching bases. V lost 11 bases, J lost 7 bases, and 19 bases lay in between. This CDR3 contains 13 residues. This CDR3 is CACRERVRYTQYF. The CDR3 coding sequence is TGTGCCTGCCGGGAGCGGGTCCGGTATACGCAGTATTTT.

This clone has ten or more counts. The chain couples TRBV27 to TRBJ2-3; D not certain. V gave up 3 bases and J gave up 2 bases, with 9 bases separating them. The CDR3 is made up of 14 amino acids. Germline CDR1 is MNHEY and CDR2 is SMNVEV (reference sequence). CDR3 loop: CASSFGQYTDTQYF. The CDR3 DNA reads TGTGCCAGCAGTTTCGGGCAGTACACAGATACGCAGTATTTT.

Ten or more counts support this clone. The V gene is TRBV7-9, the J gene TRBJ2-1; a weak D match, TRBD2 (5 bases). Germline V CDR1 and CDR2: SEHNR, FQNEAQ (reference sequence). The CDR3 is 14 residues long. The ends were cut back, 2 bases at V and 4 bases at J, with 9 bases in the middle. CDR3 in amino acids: CASSLLATYNEQFF. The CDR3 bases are TGTGCCAGCAGCTTATTAGCGACTTACAATGAGCAGTTCTTC.

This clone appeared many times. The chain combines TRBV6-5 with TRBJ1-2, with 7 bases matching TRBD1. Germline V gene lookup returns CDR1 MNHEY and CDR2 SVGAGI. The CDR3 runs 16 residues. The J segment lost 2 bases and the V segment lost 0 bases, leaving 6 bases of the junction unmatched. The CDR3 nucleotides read TGTGCCAGCAGTTACTCCCAGGGGGTGCAAAACTATGGCTACACCTTC. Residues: CASSYSQGVQNYGYTF.

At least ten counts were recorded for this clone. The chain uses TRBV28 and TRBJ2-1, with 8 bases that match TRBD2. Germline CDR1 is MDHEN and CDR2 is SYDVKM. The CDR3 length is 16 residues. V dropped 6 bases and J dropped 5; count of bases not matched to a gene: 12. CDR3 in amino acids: CASSSRGAGVNNEQFF. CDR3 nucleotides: TGTGCCAGCAGCTCTCGGGGAGCGGGAGTCAACAATGAGCAGTTCTTC.

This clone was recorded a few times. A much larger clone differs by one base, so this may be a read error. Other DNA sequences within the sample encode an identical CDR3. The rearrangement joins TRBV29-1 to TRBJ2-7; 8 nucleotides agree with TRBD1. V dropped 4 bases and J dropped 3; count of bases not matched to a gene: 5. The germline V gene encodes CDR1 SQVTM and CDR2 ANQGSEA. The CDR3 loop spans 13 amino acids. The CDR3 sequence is CSVVRGQGYEQYF. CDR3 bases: TGCAGCGTTGTTCGTGGACAGGGCTACGAGCAGTACTTC.

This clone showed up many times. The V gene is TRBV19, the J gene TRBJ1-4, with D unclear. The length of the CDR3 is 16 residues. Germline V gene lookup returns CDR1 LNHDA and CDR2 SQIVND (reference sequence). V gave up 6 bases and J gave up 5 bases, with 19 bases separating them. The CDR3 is CASSENSGPGNEKLFF. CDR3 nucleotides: TGTGCCAGTAGCGAAAACAGCGGACCCGGCAATGAAAAACTGTTTTTT.

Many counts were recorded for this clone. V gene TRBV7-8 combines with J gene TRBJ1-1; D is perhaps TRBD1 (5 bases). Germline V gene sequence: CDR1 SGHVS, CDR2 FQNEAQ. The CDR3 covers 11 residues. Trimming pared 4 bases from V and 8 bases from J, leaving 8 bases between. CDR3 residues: CASSWDGEAFF. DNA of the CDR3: TGTGCCAGCAGCTGGGACGGAGAAGCTTTCTTT.

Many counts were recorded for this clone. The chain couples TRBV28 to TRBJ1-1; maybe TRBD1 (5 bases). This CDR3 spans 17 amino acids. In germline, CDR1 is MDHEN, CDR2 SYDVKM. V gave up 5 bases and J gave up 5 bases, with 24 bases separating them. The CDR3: CASSPPFGREGSTEAFF. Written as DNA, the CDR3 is TGTGCCAGCAGTCCCCCCTTTGGCAGGGAGGGTAGTACTGAAGCTTTCTTT.

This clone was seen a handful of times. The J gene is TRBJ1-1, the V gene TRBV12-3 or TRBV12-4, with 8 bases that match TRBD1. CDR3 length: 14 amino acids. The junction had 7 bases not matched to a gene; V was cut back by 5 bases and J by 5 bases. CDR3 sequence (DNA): TGTGCCAGCAGTCCTCAGGGGGCTTTGACTGAAGCTTTCTTT. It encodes CASSPQGALTEAFF.

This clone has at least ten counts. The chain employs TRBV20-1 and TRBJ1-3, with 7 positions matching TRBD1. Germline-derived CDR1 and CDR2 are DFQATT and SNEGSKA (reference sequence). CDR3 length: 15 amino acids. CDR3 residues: CSVKGGPTSGNTIYF. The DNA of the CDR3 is TGCAGCGTAAAAGGGGGCCCAACCTCTGGAAACACCATATATTTT.

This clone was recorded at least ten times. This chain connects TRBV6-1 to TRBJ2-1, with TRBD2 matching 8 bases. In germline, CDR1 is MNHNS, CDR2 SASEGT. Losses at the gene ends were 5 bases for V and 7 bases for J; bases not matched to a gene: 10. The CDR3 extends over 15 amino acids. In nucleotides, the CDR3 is TGTGCCAGCAGTAAACAGCGGGAGAGTTGGAATGAGCAGTTCTTC. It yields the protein CASSKQRESWNEQFF.

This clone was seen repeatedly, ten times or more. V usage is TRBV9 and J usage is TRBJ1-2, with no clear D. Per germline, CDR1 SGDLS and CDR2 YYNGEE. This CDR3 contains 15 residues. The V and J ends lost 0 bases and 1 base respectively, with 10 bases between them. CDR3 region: CASSVARTFNYGYTF. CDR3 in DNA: TGTGCCAGCAGCGTAGCGAGAACCTTTAACTATGGCTACACCTTC.

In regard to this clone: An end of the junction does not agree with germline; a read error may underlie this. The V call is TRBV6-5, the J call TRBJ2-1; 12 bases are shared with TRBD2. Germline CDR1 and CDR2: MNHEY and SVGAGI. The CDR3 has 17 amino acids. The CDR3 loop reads CASSYPTGLAGMDDQFF. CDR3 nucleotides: TGTGCCAGCAGTTACCCGACAGGACTAGCGGGAATGGATGATCAGTTCTTC.

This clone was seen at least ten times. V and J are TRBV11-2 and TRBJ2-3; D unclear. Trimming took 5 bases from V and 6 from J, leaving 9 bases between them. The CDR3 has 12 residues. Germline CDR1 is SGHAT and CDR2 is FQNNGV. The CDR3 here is CASSRDRDTQYF. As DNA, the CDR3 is TGTGCCAGCAGCCGCGACCGGGATACGCAGTATTTT.

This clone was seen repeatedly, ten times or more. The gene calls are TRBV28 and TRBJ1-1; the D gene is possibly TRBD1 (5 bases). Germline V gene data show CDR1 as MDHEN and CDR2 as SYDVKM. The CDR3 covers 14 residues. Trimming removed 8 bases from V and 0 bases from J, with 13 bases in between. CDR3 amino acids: CASPPQGLNTEAFF. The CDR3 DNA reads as TGTGCCAGCCCCCCCCAGGGTCTGAACACTGAAGCTTTCTTT.

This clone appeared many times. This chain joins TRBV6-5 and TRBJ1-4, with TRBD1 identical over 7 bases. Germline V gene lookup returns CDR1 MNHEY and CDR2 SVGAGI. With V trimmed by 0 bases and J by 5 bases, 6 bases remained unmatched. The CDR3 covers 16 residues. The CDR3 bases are TGTGCCAGCAGTTACTCGATTTTCAGGGGGAATGAAAAACTGTTTTTT. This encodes CASSYSIFRGNEKLFF.

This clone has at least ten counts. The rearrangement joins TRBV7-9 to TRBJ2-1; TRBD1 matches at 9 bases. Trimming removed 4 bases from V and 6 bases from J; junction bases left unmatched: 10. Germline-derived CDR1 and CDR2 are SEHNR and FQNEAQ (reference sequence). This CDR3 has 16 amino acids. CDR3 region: CASSSVGTGFLNEQFF. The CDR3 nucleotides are TGTGCCAGCAGCTCAGTCGGGACAGGGTTCCTCAATGAGCAGTTCTTC.

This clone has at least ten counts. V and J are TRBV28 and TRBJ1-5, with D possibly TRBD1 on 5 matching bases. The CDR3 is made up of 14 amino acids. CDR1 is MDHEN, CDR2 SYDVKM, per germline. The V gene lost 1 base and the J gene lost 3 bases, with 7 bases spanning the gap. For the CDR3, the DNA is TGTGCCAGCAGTTTATCGACAGTCAATCAGCCCCAGCATTTT. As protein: CASSLSTVNQPQHF.

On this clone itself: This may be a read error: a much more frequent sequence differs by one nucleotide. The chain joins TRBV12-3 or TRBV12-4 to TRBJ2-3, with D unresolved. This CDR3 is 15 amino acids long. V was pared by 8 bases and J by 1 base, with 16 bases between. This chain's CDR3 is CASALRCLRTDTQYF. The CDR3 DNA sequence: TGTGCCAGCGCCCTGCGGTGCCTACGCACAGATACGCAGTATTTT.

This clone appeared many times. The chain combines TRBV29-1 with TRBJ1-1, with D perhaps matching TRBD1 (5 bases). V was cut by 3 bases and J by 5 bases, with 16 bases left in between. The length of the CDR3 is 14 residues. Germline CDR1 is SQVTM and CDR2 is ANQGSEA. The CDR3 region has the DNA TGCAGCGTTGATATTGGGGGGTTCGGGACTGAAGCTTTCTTT. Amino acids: CSVDIGGFGTEAFF.

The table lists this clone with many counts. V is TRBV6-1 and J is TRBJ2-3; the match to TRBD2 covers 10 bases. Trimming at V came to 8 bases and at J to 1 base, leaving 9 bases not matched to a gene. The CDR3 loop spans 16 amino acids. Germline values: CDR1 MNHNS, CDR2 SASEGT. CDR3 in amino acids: CASFTRLAGRTDTQYF. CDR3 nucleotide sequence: TGTGCCAGCTTTACCCGACTAGCGGGCCGCACAGATACGCAGTATTTT.

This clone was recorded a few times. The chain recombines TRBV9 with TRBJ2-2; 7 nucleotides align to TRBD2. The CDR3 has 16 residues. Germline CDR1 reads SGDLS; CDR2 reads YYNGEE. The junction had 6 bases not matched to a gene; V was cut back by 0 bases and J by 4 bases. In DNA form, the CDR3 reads TGTGCCAGCAGCGTAGCGGGAGGTAGGGGCACCGGGGAGCTGTTTTTT. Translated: CASSVAGGRGTGELFF.

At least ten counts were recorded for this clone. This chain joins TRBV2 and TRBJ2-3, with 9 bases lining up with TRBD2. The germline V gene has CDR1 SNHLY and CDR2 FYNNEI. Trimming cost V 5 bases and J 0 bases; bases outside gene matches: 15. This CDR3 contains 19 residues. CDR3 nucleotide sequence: TGTGCCAGCAGTCAACTCATCGGTAGCGGGAGATACAGCACAGATACGCAGTATTTT. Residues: CASSQLIGSGRYSTDTQYF.

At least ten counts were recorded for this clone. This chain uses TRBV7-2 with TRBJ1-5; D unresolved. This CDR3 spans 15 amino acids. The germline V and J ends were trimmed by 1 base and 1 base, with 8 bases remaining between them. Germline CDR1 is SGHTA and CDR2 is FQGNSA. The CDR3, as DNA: TGTGCCAGCAGCTTAGTAGCGGGGAGCAATCAGCCCCAGCATTTT. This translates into CASSLVAGSNQPQHF.

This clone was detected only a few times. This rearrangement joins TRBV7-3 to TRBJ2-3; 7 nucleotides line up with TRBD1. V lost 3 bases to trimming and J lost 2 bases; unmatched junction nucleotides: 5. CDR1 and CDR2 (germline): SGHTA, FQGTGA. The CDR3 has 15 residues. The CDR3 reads CASSFIGGNTDTQYF. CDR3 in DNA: TGTGCCAGCAGCTTTATAGGGGGCAACACAGATACGCAGTATTTT.

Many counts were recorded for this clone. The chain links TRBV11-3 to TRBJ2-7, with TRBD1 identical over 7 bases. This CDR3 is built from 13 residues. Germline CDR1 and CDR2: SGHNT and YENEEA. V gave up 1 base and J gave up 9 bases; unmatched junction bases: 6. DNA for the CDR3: TGTGCCAGCAGCTTAGGACCACAGGGGCCGCAGTACTTC. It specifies CASSLGPQGPQYF.

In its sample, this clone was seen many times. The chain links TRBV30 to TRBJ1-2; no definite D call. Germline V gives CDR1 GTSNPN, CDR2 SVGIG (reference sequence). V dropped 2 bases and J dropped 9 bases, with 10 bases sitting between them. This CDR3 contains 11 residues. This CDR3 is CAWSSLRSYTF. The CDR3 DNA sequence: TGTGCCTGGAGTTCACTTCGGAGCTACACCTTC.